This T cell receptor (beta chain) is from a study of shared clonotypes between healthy human individuals (TCRdb year 2020). Turning to the overall study: A few men and a couple of women, aged 18 to 49 years, made up the cohort. Blood TCR repertoires of a handful of healthy adults were deeply sequenced to estimate repertoire size and the extent of clonotype sharing between individuals. Libraries were prepared and TCR repertoires were sequenced by different laboratories using diverse techniques, in order to increase sequencing depth and limit assay-specific biases. Between about 0.85 and 10 billion PBMCs per donor were obtained by leukapheresis.

Using the deep immunoSEQ assay, multiplex PCR amplified TCR CDR3 regions from genomic DNA. Extracted genomic DNA from each cell subset was spread evenly across all wells of several immunoSEQ 96-well plates, with each plate serving as a replicate. For unsorted PBMC, 300 ng of genomic DNA, equivalent to 25,000 to 35,000 T cell genomes, went into each replicate PCR. Ten immunoSEQ deep assay plates were used to sequence unsorted PBMC genomic DNA. Purified libraries were quantified with a Qubit 3.0 fluorometer, sized on a Bioanalyzer 2100, and re-quantified with the KAPA Library Quantification kit. Every immunoSEQ 96-well plate was sequenced on a dedicated single-read 150-cycle Illumina NextSeq 550 flow cell. The original methods were these. Because the immunoSEQ output included only junctional sequences and no quality scores, the filtering could not be the same as the filtering used for full-length reads. Sequences were annotated with PyIR, a Python wrapper for IgBLAST v1.9, and V/J genes and CDR3 were assigned using IMGT germline references. Reads were filtered out if the reads had weak V/J assignments (E-value above 1e-6), no CDR3, stop codons, out-of-frame junctions, or ambiguous translated residues. V3J clonotypes were defined as sequences sharing an identical inferred V gene, J gene, and CDR3 amino acid sequence. The percentage overlap between two repertoires was calculated by dividing the number of shared unique clonotypes by the size of the smaller repertoire. Three approaches were used to assess repertoire richness: RTK rarefaction, the Chao1 estimator, and Recon v2.1 estimates of unobserved clonotypes. TCRdb re-hosts the immuneACCESS table, in-frame sequences only. Its copies lack some clones; in the studies checked, an unresolved V gene accounts for under half of them, and the cause for the rest is not known. The V and J calls and clone size were taken over from that table, and D and trimming were inferred from the DNA. This sample gives under 600,000 clones in total; 60% to 80% of them show up just once. The ten largest account for about 12% of the sample.

Broader findings and caveats from the paper: Because the study included a small number of donors, the genetic and exposure-history diversity represented was limited. Sampling was restricted to blood, and TCR repertoires in tissues likely differ from the TCR repertoires found in blood. Pairwise subsampling indicated that sequencing depth was expected to affect the degree of clonotype sharing among donors.

From a lookup of the germline V gene (reference sequence), CDR1 and CDR2 are SGHNT and YYREEE. Counted from cysteine to phenylalanine, this CDR3 has 15 amino acids. Only the CDR3 portion is preserved as DNA: 45 bases, with reading frame beginning at the first base. Here V drops 4 bases and J drops 3 bases, and the junction holds 7 bases not matched to any gene. The donors were healthy, HIV-negative adults who had no recently reported acute infections or vaccinations. Every donor was a Caucasian adult living in Nashville, Tennessee, USA. For unsorted samples, roughly 91 million PBMCs were counted, and genomic DNA was extracted using the QIAamp DNA Blood Mini kit. Blood was collected by leukapheresis, and PBMCs were isolated by Ficoll-Histopaque density gradient centrifugation and then cryopreserved in liquid nitrogen vapor phase. Concerning this clone itself: The antigen it recognizes is unknown. No quality values exist for individual bases; no much larger clone is one base distant.

The receptor's source is a woman aged 40 to 50 in good health. Some clones in this sample may be carry-over from other donors' samples. This chain is built from TRBV5-4 and TRBJ1-1, and TRBD1 matches 9 of the central bases. Sequencing used PBMCs. The CDR3 here reads CASSPPQGADTEAFF. DNA sequence: TGTGCCAGCAGCCCTCCACAGGGGGCGGACACTGAAGCTTTCTTT. The CDR3 plus the reference TRBV5-4 and TRBJ1-1 genes for the other parts give the full variable domain: ETGVTQSPTHLIKTRGQQVTLRCSSQSGHNTVSWYQQALGQGPQFIFQYYREEENGRGNFPPRFSGLQFPNYSSELNVNALELDDSALYLCASSPPQGADTEAFFGQGTRLTVV.